This T cell receptor (beta chain) was sequenced in a study of T cell responses to AZD1222 COVID-19 vaccine. Overall study findings and caveats: Baseline antibody screening turned up just six or seven seropositive AZD1222 recipients.

Germline CDR1 reads SGHKS; CDR2 reads YYEKEE (reference sequence). The V end was cut by 4 bases, the J end by 5 bases, with 19 bases between. The CDR3 contains 15 residues. The method was immunoSEQ multiplex PCR; TCRdb's version includes in-frame clones alone and lacks a portion of them. The data hold about 130,000 clones, with around 94% observed a single time. In the case of this clone: Its antigen is still unknown.

The specimen was peripheral blood, collected on day 0 of AZD1222 vaccination. This chain links TRBV5-5 with TRBJ2-7; D might be TRBD2 (6 bases). The sequence came from an adult in good health. CDR3 nucleotides: TGTGCCAGCAGCCAGCAGGTTAGCGGTTATAACGAGCAGTACTTC. Residues: CASSQQVSGYNEQYF.